One and the same sample provided the 2 T cell receptor beta chains below, sequenced in a study of naive and memory T cell subsets. The beta constant-region primer was an equimolar mix of two oligonucleotides covering TRBC1 and TRBC2. The ligated cDNA underwent four PCR rounds using SP2 and nested alpha and beta constant-region primers. TCRdb used MiXCR to reprocess the UMI-ligation and nested PCR reads, holding one entry per CDR3 protein. The table includes 100,000 to 150,000 distinct CDR3 sequences, 30% to 45% detected once. Sequenced material: central memory CD4+ T cells from blood. The receptors stem from a human donor in good health.

The chain has TRBV5-1 and TRBJ2-3, with 8 nucleotides matching TRBD2. The CDR3 is 16 residues long. The V segment lost 1 base and the J segment 4 bases; nucleotides outside the gene matches: 8. Looked up from germline, CDR1 is SGHRS and CDR2 is YFSETQ. The CDR3 spells CASSLSGRGRADTQYF. CDR3 coding DNA: TGCGCCAGCAGCTTGAGCGGGAGAGGGAGGGCAGATACGCAGTATTTT.

In its sample, this clonotype was seen a few times. The chain links TRBV20-1 to TRBJ2-7; weak D call: TRBD1 (6 bases). Trimming took 6 bases from V and 0 from J, leaving 21 bases between them. Germline V gene lookup returns CDR1 DFQATT and CDR2 SNEGSKA (reference sequence). This CDR3 has 16 residues. In DNA, the CDR3 is TGCAGTGCCCAGCCACTACAGGGACCTTACTCCTACGAGCAGTACTTC. It translates to CSAQPLQGPYSYEQYF.